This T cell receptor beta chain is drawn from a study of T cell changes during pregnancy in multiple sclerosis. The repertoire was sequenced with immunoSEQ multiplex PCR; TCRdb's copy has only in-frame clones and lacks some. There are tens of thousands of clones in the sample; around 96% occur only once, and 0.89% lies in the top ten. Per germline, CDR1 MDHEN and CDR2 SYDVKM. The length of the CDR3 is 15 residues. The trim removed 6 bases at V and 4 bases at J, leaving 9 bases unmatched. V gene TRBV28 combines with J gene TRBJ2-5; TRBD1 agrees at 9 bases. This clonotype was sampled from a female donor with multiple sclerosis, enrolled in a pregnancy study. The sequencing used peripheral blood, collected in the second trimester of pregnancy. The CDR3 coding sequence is TGTGCCAGCAGCTACGGGACAGGGCTCCCAGAGACCCAGTACTTC. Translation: CASSYGTGLPETQYF.